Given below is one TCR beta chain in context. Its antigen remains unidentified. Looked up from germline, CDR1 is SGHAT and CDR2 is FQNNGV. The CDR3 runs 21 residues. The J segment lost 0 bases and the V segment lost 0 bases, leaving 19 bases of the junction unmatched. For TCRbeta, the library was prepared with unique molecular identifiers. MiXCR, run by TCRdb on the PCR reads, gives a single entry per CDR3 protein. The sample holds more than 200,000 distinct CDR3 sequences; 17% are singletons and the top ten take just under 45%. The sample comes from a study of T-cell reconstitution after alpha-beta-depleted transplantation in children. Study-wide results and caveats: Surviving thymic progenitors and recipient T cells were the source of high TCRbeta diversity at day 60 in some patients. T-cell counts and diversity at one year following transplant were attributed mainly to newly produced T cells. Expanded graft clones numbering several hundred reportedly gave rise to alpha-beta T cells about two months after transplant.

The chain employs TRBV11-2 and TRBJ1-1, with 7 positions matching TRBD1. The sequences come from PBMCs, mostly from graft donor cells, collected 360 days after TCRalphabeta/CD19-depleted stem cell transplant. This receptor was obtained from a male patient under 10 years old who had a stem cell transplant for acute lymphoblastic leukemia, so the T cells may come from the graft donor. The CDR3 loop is CASSLEGPDRAKPFMNTEAFF. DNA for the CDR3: TGTGCCAGCAGCTTAGAGGGGCCCGACAGGGCCAAACCTTTCATGAACACTGAAGCTTTCTTT.